This passage covers 2 T cell receptor beta chains from one sample sequenced in a study of shared clonotypes between healthy human individuals. The assay was immunoSEQ multiplex PCR, and TCRdb's table has in-frame clones only and misses some. The data contain fewer than 1.8 million clones, roughly 98.5% of them singletons. The sample taken for sequencing was naive CD4+ T cells sorted from blood. Subset denoted: CD45RA+ positively selected. These receptors came from a man aged 30 to 45 in good health.

The chain employs TRBV11-3 and TRBJ2-1; D is perhaps TRBD1 (6 bases). Deletions cut 5 bases from V and 9 bases from J, with 17 bases between. From germline, CDR1 is SGHNT and CDR2 YENEEA. The CDR3 loop spans 14 amino acids. For the CDR3, the DNA is TGTGCCAGCAGCCCTACAGGGTTCGTCGGTGAGCAGTTCTTC. The encoded protein is CASSPTGFVGEQFF.

The chain joins TRBV11-3 to TRBJ2-1; TRBD2 is a possible D gene (5 bases). The ends were cut back, 2 bases at V and 6 bases at J, with 17 bases in the middle. The CDR3 sequence is 16 residues long. The germline V gene encodes CDR1 SGHNT and CDR2 YENEEA. Written as DNA, the CDR3 is TGTGCCAGCAGCTTATCGCTAGCCGGACCGACCAATGAGCAGTTCTTC. It specifies CASSLSLAGPTNEQFF.